The 27 T cell receptor beta chains below were found in one sample sequenced in a study of ipilimumab plus nivolumab after autologous stem cell transplantation. Clones were read by immunoSEQ multiplex PCR, and TCRdb kept only the in-frame ones, dropping some. The profile covers about 4,800 clones, with approximately 70% appearing a single time and about 28% taken by the ten largest. The specimen comprised PBMCs, sampled in a trial of ipilimumab plus nivolumab as post-transplant consolidation. All receptors derive from a male donor with multiple myeloma.

The chain has TRBV7-2 and TRBJ1-2, with D possibly being TRBD1 (6 bases). The CDR3 consists of 15 residues. Germline CDR1 and CDR2: SGHTA and FQGNSA. Deletions cut 5 bases from V and 7 bases from J, with 20 bases between. CDR3: CASSQLNPGVIGYTF. DNA for the CDR3: TGTGCCAGCAGCCAATTAAACCCAGGGGTGATTGGCTACACCTTC.

The chain joins TRBV2 to TRBJ2-1; the match to TRBD2 covers 7 bases. Trimming at V came to 4 bases and at J to 0 bases, leaving 6 bases not matched to a gene. From germline, CDR1 is SNHLY and CDR2 FYNNEI. The length of the CDR3 is 16 residues. This CDR3 is CASSGAGKSSYNEQFF. In nucleotides, the CDR3 is TGTGCCAGCAGTGGAGCGGGGAAGAGCTCCTACAATGAGCAGTTCTTC.

The chain carries TRBV29-1 and TRBJ1-1; D remains unclear. CDR3 size: 12 residues. Germline CDR1 SQVTM, CDR2 ANQGSEA. V lost 4 bases and J 5 bases, leaving 11 bases between the germline ends. The CDR3 DNA is TGCAGCGTTGGAAAGGGAACGACTGAAGCTTTCTTT. It is translated as CSVGKGTTEAFF.

V is TRBV28 and J is TRBJ1-5; TRBD1 agrees at 7 bases. This CDR3 has 14 amino acids. From germline, CDR1 is MDHEN and CDR2 SYDVKM. The V segment lost 7 bases and the J segment 6 bases; nucleotides outside the gene matches: 9. The CDR3 loop is CASMRYRDSQPQHF. The DNA for the CDR3 is TGTGCCAGCATGAGGTACAGGGACAGTCAGCCCCAGCATTTT.

The CDR3 nucleotides are TGCGCCAGCCGTCCCGGGACAGCACCCTACGAGCAGTACTTC. This gives the protein CASRPGTAPYEQYF. V usage is TRBV10-2 and J usage is TRBJ2-7; 7 bases align to TRBD1. The CDR3 loop spans 14 amino acids. J was trimmed by 2 bases and V by 8 bases; bases with no gene match: 9. Germline loops: CDR1 WSHSY, CDR2 SAAADI.

The chain joins TRBV11-2 to TRBJ2-7; D gene unclear. The germline V gene has CDR1 SGHAT and CDR2 FQNNGV. The CDR3 length is 13 residues. Between the trimmed V and J ends, which lost 3 bases and 3 bases, there was a span of 9 bases. CDR3 nucleotide sequence: TGTGCCAGCAGCTTGGGCGGCAACTACGAGCAGTACTTC. It encodes CASSLGGNYEQYF.

A word on this clone: Other nucleotide sequences from this sample produce the same CDR3. V gene TRBV6-1 combines with J gene TRBJ1-2, with D unresolved. Germline V gene sequence: CDR1 MNHNS, CDR2 SASEGT. CDR3 length: 14 amino acids. Trimming took 2 bases from V and 0 from J, leaving 7 bases between them. The CDR3 sequence: CASSEISTNYGYTF. The CDR3 DNA is TGTGCCAGCAGTGAAATCAGTACTAACTATGGCTACACCTTC.

The rearrangement links TRBV6-1 to TRBJ1-1; D call uncertain. V was shortened by 6 bases and J by 1 base, with 6 bases between the two germline ends. There are 12 residues in the CDR3. Germline loops: CDR1 MNHNS, CDR2 SASEGT. CDR3 protein: CASSERNTEAFF. The CDR3 DNA follows: TGTGCCAGCAGCGAAAGGAACACTGAAGCTTTCTTT.

This clone was recorded once. The chain joins TRBV6-1 to TRBJ2-2; TRBD2 aligns across 9 bases. Unmatched junction bases numbered 4, after V lost 6 bases and J lost 8 bases. The CDR3 runs 13 residues. CDR1 is MNHNS and CDR2 is SASEGT in the germline V gene. CDR3 DNA: TGTGCCAGCAGGACTAGCGGTCCAGGGGAGCTGTTTTTT. Translation gives CASRTSGPGELFF.

V is TRBV10-2 and J is TRBJ1-2; 9 bases fit TRBD1. With V trimmed by 0 bases and J by 8 bases, 7 bases remained unmatched. Germline V gives CDR1 WSHSY, CDR2 SAAADI. The CDR3 totals 15 residues. CDR3 DNA sequence: TGCGCCAGCAGTGAGTCAAAGGACAGGGGAAAGGGCTACACCTTC. This translates into CASSESKDRGKGYTF.

The chain recombines TRBV28 with TRBJ2-7; weak D call: TRBD1 (6 bases). CDR1 is MDHEN, CDR2 SYDVKM, per germline. V dropped 6 bases and J dropped 5 bases, with 20 bases sitting between them. The CDR3 covers 15 residues. The DNA for the CDR3 is TGTGCCAGCAGGCCAACCGGGACAAGGTCTGACGAGCAGTACTTC. It encodes CASRPTGTRSDEQYF.

Only one count was recorded for this clone. This chain connects TRBV5-1 to TRBJ1-2, with 7 bases matching TRBD1. Germline V CDR1 and CDR2: SGHRS, YFSETQ. This CDR3 contains 14 residues. J gave up 4 bases and V 4 bases, and 7 bases lay outside the gene matches. The CDR3 here is CASSGGDRSYGYTF. CDR3 bases: TGCGCCAGCAGCGGAGGGGACAGAAGCTATGGCTACACCTTC.

This chain links TRBV6-5 with TRBJ1-4; 7 bases fit TRBD1. The CDR3 is 14 residues long. From germline, CDR1 is MNHEY and CDR2 SVGAGI. J was trimmed by 5 bases and V by 6 bases; bases with no gene match: 6. CDR3 nucleotides: TGTGCCAGCAGCCAGGGACAGCAGAATGAAAAACTGTTTTTT. This codes for CASSQGQQNEKLFF.

This chain uses TRBV5-1 with TRBJ2-5; D gene unclear. Gene TRBJ2-7 matches the end of the DNA better, so the J call may be wrong. Germline CDR1 and CDR2: SGHRS and YFSETQ. CDR3 length equals 11 residues. The CDR3 nucleotides are TGCGCCAGCAGCTCCAATTACGAGCAGTACTTC. Translating it yields CASSSNYEQYF.

The rearrangement uses TRBV9 and TRBJ1-2; 7 bases are shared with TRBD1. The CDR3 has 14 residues. Germline V gene sequence: CDR1 SGDLS, CDR2 YYNGEE. The J segment lost 8 bases and the V segment lost 0 bases, leaving 7 bases of the junction unmatched. CDR3 loop: CASSVGEGAGGYTF. CDR3 nucleotide sequence: TGTGCCAGCAGCGTAGGGGAGGGGGCGGGCGGCTACACCTTC. The variable domain in full, completed from reference TRBV9 and TRBJ1-2, reads DSGVTQTPKHLITATGQRVTLRCSPRSGDLSVYWYQQSLDQGLQFLIQYYNGEERAKGNILERFSAQQFPDLHSELNLSSLELGDSALYFCASSVGEGAGGYTFGSGTRLTVV.

The J gene is TRBJ2-7, the V gene TRBV5-6; 9 nucleotides match TRBD1. CDR1 is SGHDT and CDR2 is YYEEEE in the germline V gene. CDR3 length: 16 residues. Losses at the gene ends were 0 bases for V and 2 bases for J; bases not matched to a gene: 6. The CDR3 reads CASSLGSDRGTYEQYF. The CDR3 bases are TGTGCCAGCAGCTTGGGCTCGGACAGGGGAACCTACGAGCAGTACTTC.

The chain carries TRBV10-3 and TRBJ2-5; D remains ambiguous. Germline V lookup: CDR1 ENHRY, CDR2 SYGVKD. V gave up 10 bases and J gave up 5 bases, with 20 bases separating them. The CDR3 extends over 14 amino acids. The CDR3 protein is CATLRSPQSETQYF. CDR3 nucleotide sequence: TGTGCCACCCTGAGGAGCCCTCAAAGTGAGACCCAGTACTTC.

This clone showed up just a few times. The chain has TRBV9 and TRBJ1-2; D remains unclear. CDR1 and CDR2 from the germline V gene are SGDLS and YYNGEE. This CDR3 region has 15 residues. Trimming took 4 bases from V and 4 from J, leaving 17 bases between them. DNA of the CDR3: TGTGCCAGCAGCCCTGATCTTATTGGGAGCTATGGCTACACCTTC. This gives the protein CASSPDLIGSYGYTF.

V and J are TRBV4-1 and TRBJ1-1; D gene ambiguous. Looked up from germline, CDR1 is MGHRA and CDR2 is YSYEKL. The CDR3 consists of 15 residues. V was trimmed by 0 bases and J by 8 bases, leaving 16 bases between them. CDR3 in amino acids: CASSQDQDGIYEAFF. The CDR3 coding sequence is TGCGCCAGCAGCCAAGATCAAGACGGAATATACGAAGCTTTCTTT.

The genes are TRBV27 and TRBJ2-7; TRBD2 agrees at 7 bases. Germline V gene lookup returns CDR1 MNHEY and CDR2 SMNVEV (reference sequence). The CDR3 consists of 13 residues. J was trimmed by 3 bases and V by 8 bases; bases with no gene match: 7. The CDR3 loop is CASRRGFYYEQYF. CDR3 nucleotides: TGTGCCAGCCGGCGGGGGTTTTACTACGAGCAGTACTTC.

This clone is termed large. The rearrangement uses TRBV28 and TRBJ1-2, with D unresolved. From germline, CDR1 is MDHEN and CDR2 SYDVKM. V lost 9 bases, J lost 8 bases, and 7 bases lay in between. The CDR3 length is 9 residues. The CDR3 DNA reads as TGTGCCAGTGGGTGGGGCTACACCTTC. Its translation: CASGWGYTF.

This rearrangement joins TRBV5-1 to TRBJ2-1; TRBD2 matches at 11 bases. This CDR3 has 16 residues. Germline trimming cut 0 bases from V and 8 bases from J; bases unmatched to any gene: 7. Looked up from germline, CDR1 is SGHRS and CDR2 is YFSETQ. CDR3 bases: TGCGCCAGCAGCTTGGTGGCTAGCGGGAGGTGGGATGAGCAGTTCTTC. Translated: CASSLVASGRWDEQFF.

The rearrangement links TRBV7-5 to TRBJ1-1. TRBV7-5 is listed as a pseudogene. CDR3 length: 12 residues. The CDR3 DNA reads TGTGCCAACGGGGACCTGAACACTGAAGCTTTCTTT. The encoded protein is CANGDLNTEAFF.

This chain links TRBV10-3 with TRBJ2-7, with TRBD2 matching 7 bases. This CDR3 comprises 15 residues. Germline CDR1 ENHRY, CDR2 SYGVKD. Trimming took 3 bases from V and 0 from J; bases not matched to a gene: 5. In nucleotides, the CDR3 is TGTGCCATCAGTGACCGGGACTACCTCTCCTACGAGCAGTACTTC. Its translation is CAISDRDYLSYEQYF.

The genes are TRBV9 and TRBJ2-5, with a weak D call TRBD1 (5 bases). With 3 bases removed from V and 5 bases from J, the gap between germline ends came to 17 bases. The germline V gene encodes CDR1 SGDLS and CDR2 YYNGEE. The CDR3 runs 15 residues. Here the CDR3 reads CASSEGLKGWETQYF. The CDR3 DNA sequence: TGTGCCAGCAGCGAGGGGCTCAAGGGGTGGGAGACCCAGTACTTC.

The gene calls are TRBV7-9 and TRBJ2-7; D may be TRBD1 (6 bases). The CDR3 runs 15 residues. The V gene's germline CDR1 is SEHNR and CDR2 FQNEAQ (reference sequence). Trimming stripped 5 bases from V and 3 bases from J, with 17 bases between. In DNA form, the CDR3 reads TGTGCCAGCAGCCCCCTAGGGGGAACGGGCTACGAGCAGTACTTC. Translation gives CASSPLGGTGYEQYF.

The chain combines TRBV5-1 with TRBJ1-5, with 8 bases lining up with TRBD1. Germline values: CDR1 SGHRS, CDR2 YFSETQ. The CDR3 runs 14 residues. V lost 4 bases and J lost 6; bases outside the gene matches: 6. For the CDR3, the DNA is TGCGCCAGCAGCACCGGACAGGGAGGTCAGCCCCAGCATTTT. The encoded protein is CASSTGQGGQPQHF.